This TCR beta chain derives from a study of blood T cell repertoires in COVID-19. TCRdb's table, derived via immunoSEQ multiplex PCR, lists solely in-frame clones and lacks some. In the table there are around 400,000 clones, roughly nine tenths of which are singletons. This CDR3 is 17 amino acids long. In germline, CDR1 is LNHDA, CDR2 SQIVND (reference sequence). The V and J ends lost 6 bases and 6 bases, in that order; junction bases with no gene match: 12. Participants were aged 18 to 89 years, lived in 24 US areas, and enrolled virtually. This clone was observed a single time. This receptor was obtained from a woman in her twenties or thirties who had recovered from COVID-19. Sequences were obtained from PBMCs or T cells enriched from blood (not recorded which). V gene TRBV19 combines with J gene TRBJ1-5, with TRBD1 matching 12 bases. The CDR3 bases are TGTGCCAGTAGACCCGCGGGGGACAGGGGGCGCATTCAGCCCCAGCATTTT. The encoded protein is CASRPAGDRGRIQPQHF. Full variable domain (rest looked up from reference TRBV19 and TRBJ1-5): DGGITQSPKYLFRKEGQNVTLSCEQNLNHDAMYWYRQDPGQGLRLIYYSQIVNDFQKGDIAEGYSVSREKKESFPLTVTSAQKNPTAFYLCASRPAGDRGRIQPQHFGDGTRLSIL.